The clone carrying this TCR beta chain was seen repeatedly, ten times or more. The antigen is not known. V was cut by 3 bases and J by 3 bases, with 6 bases left in between. The CDR3 extends over 13 amino acids. The study included ophthalmopathy patients with Clinical Activity Score at least 3, NOSPECS grade at least 4 and duration under 3 months. Diagnoses used clinical symptoms, serum thyroxine and TRAb, thyroid ultrasound and orbital computed tomography. These data belong to a study of T cells in Graves' hyperthyroidism and ophthalmopathy. Using RNA transcripts as the source, TCR beta CDR3 regions were amplified. The study used the HTBI primer set for a first-round RT-PCR of the TCR CDR3. MiXCR, run by TCRdb on the multiplex PCR reads, gives a single entry per CDR3 protein. The sample includes hundreds of thousands of distinct CDR3 sequences, about a sixth of them seen just once. The study's findings and limits: Prediction of ophthalmopathy progression came a median roughly 6.6 months pre-onset. Most thyroid-expanded clonotypes above 0.001 were also found in blood.

The sequence was collected from a woman in her forties with Graves' ophthalmopathy. Sequencing was done on a sample of blood. The chain is built from TRBV12-3 or TRBV12-4 and TRBJ1-5; D ambiguous. The CDR3 nucleotides are TGTGCCAGCAGTTTCATAGCCAATCAGCCCCAGCATTTT. Amino acid sequence: CASSFIANQPQHF.